Each of the 9 T cell receptor beta chains below was sequenced from the same sample in a study of graft-versus-host responses after intestinal transplantation. The data were produced by immunoSEQ multiplex PCR, yet TCRdb's version contains in-frame clones alone and is incomplete. Among 37,000 or so clones, about 90% were seen once, and the ten largest hold 2% to 3%. The sample here was PBMCs, taken almost 320 days after intestinal transplant. Receptors originate from a human patient who received an intestinal transplant, so some T cells may come from the graft donor.

This clone is a singleton in its sample. The gene calls are TRBV14 and TRBJ1-1, with TRBD1 as a possible D gene (6 bases). Trimming shortened V by 4 bases and J by 0 bases, and 15 bases separated the two germline ends. The CDR3 spans 16 residues. Per the germline V gene, CDR1 is SGHDN and CDR2 is FVKESK. For the CDR3, the DNA is TGTGCCAGCAGCCTTTGGGGTCAGGGGATGAACACTGAAGCTTTCTTT. This gives the protein CASSLWGQGMNTEAFF.

The J gene is TRBJ2-3, the V gene TRBV10-3, with D unresolved. The germline CDR1 and CDR2 sequences are ENHRY and SYGVKD. Trimming removed 0 bases at V and 1 base at J, with 8 bases between. The CDR3 loop spans 15 amino acids. As DNA, the CDR3 is TGTGCCATCAGTGAGTCTCAGGCGCGCACAGATACGCAGTATTTT. It translates to CAISESQARTDTQYF.

The chain carries TRBV12-5 and TRBJ2-3; D might be TRBD2 (6 bases). Germline V gene data show CDR1 as LGHNT and CDR2 as FRNRAP. This CDR3 contains 14 residues. Trimming took 4 bases from V and 1 from J, leaving 9 bases between them. The CDR3 DNA reads TGTGCTAGTGGTTCGAGCGGGCGCACAGATACGCAGTATTTT. Encoded protein: CASGSSGRTDTQYF.

In this sample, this clone turned up once. The gene calls are TRBV29-1 and TRBJ2-5; 9 nucleotides match TRBD2. The CDR3 totals 15 residues. In germline, CDR1 is SQVTM, CDR2 ANQGSEA. J was trimmed by 2 bases and V by 2 bases; bases with no gene match: 6. CDR3 sequence: CSVEWALAGQETQYF. The CDR3 bases are TGCAGCGTTGAATGGGCTCTAGCGGGGCAAGAGACCCAGTACTTC.

The chain recombines TRBV5-1 with TRBJ2-1; 8 nucleotides line up with TRBD2. CDR3 length: 16 amino acids. After removal of 0 bases from V and 4 bases from J, the junction contained 6 bases not matched to a gene. CDR1 is SGHRS, CDR2 YFSETQ, per germline. CDR3 region: CASSLAPREVYNEQFF. The CDR3 coding sequence is TGCGCCAGCAGCTTGGCACCGCGGGAGGTTTACAATGAGCAGTTCTTC.

The chain employs TRBV7-4 and TRBJ1-1, with D uncertain. V gave up 5 bases and J gave up 0 bases, with 16 bases separating them. The CDR3 sequence is 16 residues long. CDR1 SGHVT and CDR2 SQSDAQ come from the germline V gene. CDR3 protein: CASSPQVGRVNTEAFF. CDR3 DNA: TGTGCCAGCAGCCCCCAGGTAGGACGGGTGAACACTGAAGCTTTCTTT.

CDR3 nucleotides: TGTGCCAGCAGCACTACTCTAGACGGCTTAAGCACAGATACGCAGTATTTT. This sequence encodes CASSTTLDGLSTDTQYF. The genes are TRBV21-1 and TRBJ2-3; the table's TRBD2 call for D was not verified on the DNA. TRBV21-1 is listed as a pseudogene. CDR3 length equals 17 residues.

The CDR3 nucleotides are TGTGCCAGCAGCCGGGTCCAATTCTACGAGCAGTACTTC. Its protein product is CASSRVQFYEQYF. The chain combines TRBV6-1 with TRBJ2-7; D call uncertain. Trimming removed 6 bases at V and 3 bases at J, with 12 bases between. This CDR3 has 13 residues. CDR1 is MNHNS, CDR2 SASEGT, per germline.

The chain joins TRBV19 to TRBJ1-6, with D unclear. The CDR3 covers 18 residues. The germline V gene has CDR1 LNHDA and CDR2 SQIVND (reference sequence). Trimming pared 3 bases from V and 0 bases from J, leaving 15 bases between. The CDR3 coding sequence is TGTGCCAGTAGTATTCGAATATCTACGAGCTCCTATAATTCACCCCTCCACTTT. Amino acid sequence: CASSIRISTSSYNSPLHF. The full variable domain, completed using reference TRBV19 and TRBJ1-6, is DGGITQSPKYLFRKEGQNVTLSCEQNLNHDAMYWYRQDPGQGLRLIYYSQIVNDFQKGDIAEGYSVSREKKESFPLTVTSAQKNPTAFYLCASSIRISTSSYNSPLHFGNGTRLTVT.